The 8 T cell receptor beta chains presented below share a single source sample, sequenced in a study of T cells in Graves' hyperthyroidism and ophthalmopathy. Using RNA transcripts as the source, TCR beta CDR3 regions were amplified. TCR CDR3 underwent first-round RT-PCR with the HTBI primer set. Using its own MiXCR run on the multiplex PCR reads, TCRdb lists one record per CDR3 protein. The data contain a few hundred thousand distinct CDR3 sequences, 15% to 18% of them seen just once; the ten biggest clones take up about 7%. The sample consisted of blood. The source of these receptors is a woman aged 30 to 39 with Graves' hyperthyroidism.

This clonotype was observed many times. This sequence joins TRBV12-3 or TRBV12-4 and TRBJ1-1; no firm D call. CDR3 length: 13 residues. Trimming cost V 1 base and J 5 bases, with 8 bases left between them. CDR3 nucleotides: TGTGCCAGCAGTTTAGTGGAGGGAACTGAAGCTTTCTTT. Protein product: CASSLVEGTEAFF.

The sample holds many counts of this clonotype. The genes are TRBV5-5 and TRBJ2-2, with D possibly being TRBD1 or TRBD2 (5 bases each). V lost 4 bases and J lost 3, with 19 bases in between. The CDR3 is 17 residues long. The germline V gene has CDR1 SGHKS and CDR2 YYEKEE (reference sequence). DNA for the CDR3: TGTGCCAGCAGCCAATCAACCAGCCGAGGGGACACCGGGGAGCTGTTTTTT. It is translated as CASSQSTSRGDTGELFF.

Concerning this clonotype itself: This may stem from a read error, because a much larger clone lies one nucleotide away. The chain recombines TRBV10-3 with TRBJ2-3; 9 bases are a match to TRBD2. Germline CDR1 ENHRY, CDR2 SYGVKD. V lost 3 bases and J lost 5; bases outside the gene matches: 9. The CDR3 has 16 amino acids. The CDR3 DNA is TGTGCCATCAGTGAATGGCGGGAGGGACGAAGAGATACGCAGTATTTT. This gives the protein CAISEWREGRRDTQYF.

This clonotype came up once. The chain carries TRBV11-1 and TRBJ2-3; a weak D match, TRBD2 (6 bases). Trimming pared 4 bases from V and 1 base from J, leaving 15 bases between. This CDR3 spans 16 amino acids. The germline gives CDR1 SGHAT, CDR2 FQDESV (reference sequence). CDR3 amino acids: CASSSPAASGTDTQYF. As DNA, the CDR3 is TGTGCCAGCAGCTCACCTGCGGCTAGCGGCACAGATACGCAGTATTTT.

The chain has TRBV4-1 and TRBJ1-5, with 9 bases aligning to TRBD1. The germline V gene encodes CDR1 MGHRA and CDR2 YSYEKL. With V trimmed by 0 bases and J by 4 bases, 10 bases remained unmatched. The CDR3 runs 18 residues. CDR3 bases: TGCGCCAGCAGCCAAGATCGATGGACAGGGGCCAATAATCAGCCCCAGCATTTT. Residues: CASSQDRWTGANNQPQHF.

This clonotype was recorded many times. The rearrangement links TRBV30 to TRBJ1-4; no definite D call. Germline-derived CDR1 and CDR2 are GTSNPN and SVGIG (reference sequence). There are 13 residues in the CDR3. V was clipped by 3 bases and J by 5 bases, with 10 bases between them. The CDR3 region is CAWRSGANEKLFF. The CDR3, as DNA: TGTGCCTGGAGGAGTGGTGCAAATGAAAAACTGTTTTTT.

This clonotype was observed at least ten times. The chain is built from TRBV5-1 and TRBJ2-1; perhaps TRBD1 as D (6 bases). CDR1 SGHRS and CDR2 YFSETQ come from the germline V gene. Trimming shortened V by 6 bases and J by 2 bases, and 12 bases separated the two germline ends. This CDR3 is 14 amino acids long. CDR3 residues: CASNGGRTYNEQFF. The CDR3 DNA follows: TGCGCCAGCAATGGGGGCCGGACCTACAATGAGCAGTTCTTC. The variable domain in full, with the rest retrieved from reference TRBV5-1 and TRBJ2-1, is KAGVTQTPRYLIKTRGQQVTLSCSPISGHRSVSWYQQTPGQGLQFLFEYFSETQRNKGNFPGRFSGRQFSNSRSEMNVSTLELGDSALYLCASNGGRTYNEQFFGPGTRLTVL.

V gene TRBV6-2 or TRBV6-3 combines with J gene TRBJ1-3; unclear D gene. The germline V gene encodes CDR1 MNHEY and CDR2 SVGEGT. V shed 5 bases and J shed 0 bases, with 11 bases lying between them. The CDR3 covers 15 residues. The CDR3 loop is CASSGFGDSGNTIYF. CDR3 DNA sequence: TGTGCCAGCAGTGGGTTCGGGGACTCTGGAAACACCATATATTTT.